This T cell receptor beta chain was sequenced during a study of type 1 and type 2 diabetes patients. Whole-study context: T cells were magnetically sorted from PBMCs as CD4+ or CD8+ subsets.

Amplification started from genomic DNA. Multiplex PCR with 30 forward and 13 reverse primers amplified the TCR beta CDR3. MiXCR, run by TCRdb on the multiplex PCR reads, gives a single entry per CDR3 protein. The sample records a few hundred thousand distinct CDR3 sequences, 47% being singletons. The CDR3 sequence is 15 residues long. The V gene's germline CDR1 is LGHNA and CDR2 YSLEER. V shed 0 bases and J shed 7 bases, with 10 bases lying between them. Each diabetic donor fulfilled classification criteria for either type 1 or type 2. Donors had no other autoimmune disease or infection in four weeks. This receptor was taken from a man aged 18 to 29 with type 2 diabetes. Sequenced material: peripheral blood mononuclear cells (PBMCs). J is TRBJ1-6 and V is TRBV4-3; D unresolved. CDR3 bases: TGCGCCAGCAGCCAAGATTCGACGCACAATTCACCCCTCCACTTT. It is translated as CASSQDSTHNSPLHF.